Listed below are T cell receptor beta chains from one sample, sequenced in a study of vaccination and CD4 T cells after COVID-19. No cognate antigen is known for these TCRs. TCRdb re-analysed the PCR reads in MiXCR, keeping a single row per CDR3 protein. Of under 20,000 distinct CDR3 sequences detected, about 54% appear once; the ten largest clones hold roughly 32%. Sequences were derived from cultured CD4+ T cells from blood, sampled after SARS-CoV-2 vaccination. The source of these receptors is a human donor with COVID-19. Both conserved end residues are part of each CDR3. The D gene is left open where the match is weak. For some rows the clone size is stated as once, few or many, or as a class when expanded; others skip it.

J gene	D gene	CDR3 length	V gene	clone size	CDR3 protein	CDR3 DNA
TRBJ1-3	TRBD1	12	TRBV20-1	NA	CSSPGGGNTIYF	TGCAGTTCGCCAGGGGGCGGAAACACCATATATTTT
TRBJ1-2	NA	13	TRBV12-3/TRBV12-4	NA	CASSFRQDYGYTF	TGTGCCAGCAGTTTTAGGCAGGACTATGGCTACACCTTC
TRBJ1-1	TRBD1	14	TRBV20-1	NA	CSATGQGWNTEAFF	TGCAGTGCTACTGGACAGGGATGGAACACTGAAGCTTTCTTT
TRBJ1-3	NA	13	TRBV7-9	NA	CASSPTAGNTIYF	TGTGCCAGCAGCCCCACAGCAGGAAACACCATATATTTT
TRBJ2-5	NA	13	TRBV12-3/TRBV12-4	NA	CASSPDLRETQYF	TGTGCCAGCAGCCCTGACCTCCGAGAGACCCAGTACTTC
TRBJ1-5	NA	14	TRBV6-1	NA	CASRGGGGNQPQHF	TGTGCCAGCAGGGGCGGAGGAGGCAATCAGCCCCAGCATTTT
TRBJ1-2	TRBD1	14	TRBV27	NA	CASSLAQGGYGYTF	TGTGCCAGCAGTTTAGCCCAGGGGGGCTATGGCTACACCTTC
TRBJ2-2	TRBD2	15	TRBV7-9	NA	CASSLGGGLGVELFF	TGTGCCAGCAGCTTAGGCGGAGGACTAGGGGTGGAGCTGTTTTTT
TRBJ1-2	TRBD1	15	TRBV6-1	few	CASSDPPGQGFGYTF	TGTGCCAGCAGTGATCCGCCGGGACAGGGTTTCGGCTACACCTTC
TRBJ2-5	TRBD1	14	TRBV20-1	NA	CSARVRQGPETQYF	TGCAGTGCTAGAGTTCGACAGGGGCCGGAGACCCAGTACTTC
TRBJ2-1	TRBD1	14	TRBV11-3	NA	CASSLGQGASEQFF	TGTGCCAGCAGCTTGGGACAGGGGGCAAGTGAGCAGTTCTTC